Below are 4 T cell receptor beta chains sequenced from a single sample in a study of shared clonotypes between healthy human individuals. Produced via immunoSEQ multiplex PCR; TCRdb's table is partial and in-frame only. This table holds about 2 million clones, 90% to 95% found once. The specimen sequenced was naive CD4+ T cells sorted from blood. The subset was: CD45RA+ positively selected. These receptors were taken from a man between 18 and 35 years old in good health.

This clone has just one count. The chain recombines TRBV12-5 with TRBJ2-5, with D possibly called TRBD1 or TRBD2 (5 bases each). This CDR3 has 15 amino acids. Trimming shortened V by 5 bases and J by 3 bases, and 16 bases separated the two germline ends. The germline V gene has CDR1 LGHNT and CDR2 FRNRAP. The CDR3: CASGAGTFAKETQYF. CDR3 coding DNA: TGTGCTAGTGGTGCAGGGACCTTCGCGAAAGAGACCCAGTACTTC.

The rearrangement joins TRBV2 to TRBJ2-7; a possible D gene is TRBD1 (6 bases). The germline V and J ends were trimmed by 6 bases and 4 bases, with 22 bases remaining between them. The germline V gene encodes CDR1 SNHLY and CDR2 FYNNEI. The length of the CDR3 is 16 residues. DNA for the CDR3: TGTGCCAGCAGGGCCCCAGGGGCCTCGGGAAAATACGAGCAGTACTTC. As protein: CASRAPGASGKYEQYF.

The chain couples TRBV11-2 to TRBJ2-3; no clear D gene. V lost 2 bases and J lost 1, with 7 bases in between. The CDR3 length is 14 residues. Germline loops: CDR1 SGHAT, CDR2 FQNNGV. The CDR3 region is CASSLFLRTDTQYF. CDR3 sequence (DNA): TGTGCCAGCAGCTTATTTTTGCGCACAGATACGCAGTATTTT.

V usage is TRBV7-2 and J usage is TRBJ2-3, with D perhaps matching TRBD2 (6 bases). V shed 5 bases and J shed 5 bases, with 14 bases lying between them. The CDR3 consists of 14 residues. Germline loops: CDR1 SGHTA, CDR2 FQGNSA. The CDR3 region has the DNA TGTGCCAGCAGCCCTTCGGGGGTTATAGATACGCAGTATTTT. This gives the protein CASSPSGVIDTQYF.